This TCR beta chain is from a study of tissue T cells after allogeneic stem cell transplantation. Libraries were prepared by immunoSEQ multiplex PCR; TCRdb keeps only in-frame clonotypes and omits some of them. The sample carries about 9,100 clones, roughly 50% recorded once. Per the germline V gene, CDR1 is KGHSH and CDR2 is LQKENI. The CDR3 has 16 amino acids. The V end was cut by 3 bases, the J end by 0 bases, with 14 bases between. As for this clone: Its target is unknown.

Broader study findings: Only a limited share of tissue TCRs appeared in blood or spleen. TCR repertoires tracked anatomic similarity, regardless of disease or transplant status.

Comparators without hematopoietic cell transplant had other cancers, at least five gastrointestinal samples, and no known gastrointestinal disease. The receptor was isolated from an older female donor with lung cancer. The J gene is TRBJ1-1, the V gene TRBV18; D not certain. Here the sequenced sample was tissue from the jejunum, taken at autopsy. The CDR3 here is CASSPLRSDMNTEAFF. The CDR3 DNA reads TGTGCCAGCTCACCCCTCCGGAGCGATATGAACACTGAAGCTTTCTTT.